What follows are 18 T cell receptor beta chains derived from one specimen sequenced in a study of blood T cell repertoires in COVID-19. Profiled with immunoSEQ multiplex PCR; TCRdb holds only in-frame clones, not every one. The sample lists 70,000 to 95,000 clones; roughly 88% were seen once. The sequenced material came from peripheral blood. All receptors come from a human donor with active COVID-19. The donor label of this sample is uncertain.

The chain uses TRBV5-4 and TRBJ2-5, with unresolved D. This CDR3 comprises 14 residues. From germline, CDR1 is SGHNT and CDR2 YYREEE (reference sequence). V was clipped by 3 bases and J by 5 bases, with 14 bases between them. The CDR3, as DNA: TGTGCCAGCAGCTGGAGCCTTAGTGGGGAGACCCAGTACTTC. It specifies CASSWSLSGETQYF.

This sequence joins TRBV4-2 and TRBJ2-2, with D tentatively TRBD1 (6 bases). Trimming took off 5 bases at V and 8 bases at J, with 6 bases between the two ends. Germline loops: CDR1 LGHNA, CDR2 YNFKEQ. This CDR3 contains 11 residues. CDR3 sequence (DNA): TGTGCCAGCAGCGACAGGGGGGAGCTGTTTTTT. This sequence encodes CASSDRGELFF.

The gene calls are TRBV28 and TRBJ2-5, with D possibly matching TRBD1 (7 bases). There are 16 residues in the CDR3. Germline lookup yields CDR1 MDHEN and CDR2 SYDVKM. The V and J ends lost 6 bases and 2 bases respectively, with 19 bases between them. The CDR3 DNA reads TGTGCCAGCAGCCTCGCCCAGGGGGGCCTTCAAGAGACCCAGTACTTC. It is translated as CASSLAQGGLQETQYF.

The chain recombines TRBV5-4 with TRBJ2-7, with TRBD1 identical over 9 bases. Losses at the gene ends were 4 bases for V and 4 bases for J; bases not matched to a gene: 6. This CDR3 region has 14 residues. The V gene's germline CDR1 is SGHNT and CDR2 YYREEE (reference sequence). The CDR3 coding sequence is TGTGCCAGCAGCCCTGGACAGGGGAGGTACGAGCAGTACTTC. It yields the protein CASSPGQGRYEQYF.

Written as DNA, the CDR3 is TGTGCCAGCAGTGCGTCCAGGGGCCCCTACAATGAGCAGTTCTTC. The encoded protein is CASSASRGPYNEQFF. The chain joins TRBV2 to TRBJ2-1, with D possibly matching TRBD1 (6 bases). Germline loops: CDR1 SNHLY, CDR2 FYNNEI. This CDR3 has 15 amino acids. Trimming stripped 4 bases from V and 2 bases from J, with 12 bases between.

This chain joins TRBV9 and TRBJ2-7, with TRBD2 as a possible D gene (6 bases). The CDR3 is 18 amino acids. CDR1 SGDLS and CDR2 YYNGEE come from the germline V gene. The V end lost 0 bases, the J end lost 4 bases, and 23 bases lay between the germline ends. This CDR3 is CASSVGLGGTGGSYEQYF. In nucleotides, the CDR3 is TGTGCCAGCAGCGTAGGACTGGGCGGGACCGGTGGATCTTACGAGCAGTACTTC.

This clone was counted a single time. V usage is TRBV13 and J usage is TRBJ2-1, with 14 bases that match TRBD2. The CDR3 is made up of 15 amino acids. Germline V gene sequence: CDR1 PRHDT, CDR2 FYEKMQ (reference sequence). V lost 5 bases, J lost 9 bases, and 6 bases stayed unmatched. CDR3: CASSTGTSGGGEQFF. In DNA, the CDR3 is TGTGCCAGCAGCACAGGGACTAGCGGGGGAGGTGAGCAGTTCTTC. Filled out from reference TRBV13 and TRBJ2-1, the complete variable domain reads AAGVIQSPRHLIKEKRETATLKCYPIPRHDTVYWYQQGPGQDPQFLISFYEKMQSDKGSIPDRFSAQQFSDYHSELNMSSLELGDSALYFCASSTGTSGGGEQFFGPGTRLTVL.

This sequence joins TRBV12-3 or TRBV12-4 and TRBJ2-1; tentative D call: TRBD2 (5 bases). V lost 6 bases and J 6 bases, leaving 12 bases between the germline ends. The CDR3 loop spans 13 amino acids. The CDR3 region is CASRTGLINEQFF. The CDR3, as DNA: TGTGCCAGCAGGACCGGACTGATCAATGAGCAGTTCTTC.

The V call is TRBV3-1 (or the pseudogene TRBV3-2), the J call TRBJ1-5; TRBD1 might be the D (6 bases). Trimming removed 4 bases at V and 2 bases at J, with 9 bases between. The CDR3 runs to 14 residues. CDR1 LGHDT and CDR2 YNNKEL come from the germline V gene (reference sequence). As DNA, the CDR3 is TGTGCCAGCAGCCCTAACAGGGGCAATCAGCCCCAGCATTTT. Protein product: CASSPNRGNQPQHF.

A remark on this clone: The identical CDR3 is also encoded by other nucleotide sequences in the sample. The V call is TRBV5-1, the J call TRBJ2-1; 14 nucleotides match TRBD2. Per germline, CDR1 SGHRS and CDR2 YFSETQ. CDR3 length equals 17 residues. V shed 4 bases, J shed 0 bases, and the junction held 3 bases outside the gene matches. The chain's CDR3 is CASSPGTSGGSYNEQFF. As DNA, the CDR3 is TGCGCCAGCAGCCCCGGGACTAGCGGGGGCTCCTACAATGAGCAGTTCTTC. Full variable domain (rest looked up from reference TRBV5-1 and TRBJ2-1): KAGVTQTPRYLIKTRGQQVTLSCSPISGHRSVSWYQQTPGQGLQFLFEYFSETQRNKGNFPGRFSGRQFSNSRSEMNVSTLELGDSALYLCASSPGTSGGSYNEQFFGPGTRLTVL.

To note about this clone: Sequence at one end of the junction differs from germline and may be a read error. CDR3 protein: CASSVASVYTGELFF. As DNA, the CDR3 is TGTGCTAGCAGTGTCGCTAGCGTGTACACCGGGGAGCTGTTTTTT. The genes are TRBV7-7 and TRBJ2-2; tentative D call: TRBD2 (6 bases). This CDR3 comprises 15 residues. CDR1 and CDR2 (germline): SSHAT, FNYEAQ (reference sequence).

V usage is TRBV5-4 and J usage is TRBJ1-2; D gene ambiguous. The ends were cut back, 0 bases at V and 3 bases at J, with 6 bases in the middle. CDR3 length equals 13 residues. Germline loops: CDR1 SGHNT, CDR2 YYREEE (reference sequence). CDR3 nucleotide sequence: TGTGCCAGCAGCTTGGGTCTGTACTATGGCTACACCTTC. Its translation is CASSLGLYYGYTF.

The chain has TRBV30 and TRBJ2-3; 7 bases are shared with TRBD1. Trimming removed 2 bases from V and 2 bases from J; junction bases left unmatched: 4. This CDR3 spans 14 amino acids. The V gene's germline CDR1 is GTSNPN and CDR2 SVGIG (reference sequence). The CDR3 here is CAWSRDRATDTQYF. The CDR3 coding sequence is TGTGCCTGGAGTCGCGACAGGGCCACAGATACGCAGTATTTT.

This clone was seen only once. J is TRBJ2-2 and V is TRBV7-9, with D possibly TRBD2 on 7 matching bases. Trimming removed 1 base from V and 3 bases from J, with 9 bases in between. The CDR3 runs 15 residues. Germline loops: CDR1 SEHNR, CDR2 FQNEAQ (reference sequence). The CDR3 DNA is TGTGCCAGCAGCTTAGGCGGGGGCGACACCGGGGAGCTGTTTTTT. As protein: CASSLGGGDTGELFF. The complete variable domain, with remaining parts taken from reference TRBV7-9 and TRBJ2-2, reads DTGVSQNPRHKITKRGQNVTFRCDPISEHNRLYWYRQTLGQGPEFLTYFQNEAQLEKSRLLSDRFSAERPKGSFSTLEIQRTEQGDSAMYLCASSLGGGDTGELFFGEGSRLTVL.

The chain carries TRBV19 and TRBJ1-5, with 8 bases fitting TRBD1. Germline CDR1 reads LNHDA; CDR2 reads SQIVND (reference sequence). This CDR3 is built from 16 residues. V was clipped by 5 bases and J by 2 bases; unmatched bases: 8. CDR3 loop: CASSWTGRTGNQPQHF. CDR3 nucleotide sequence: TGTGCCAGTAGTTGGACAGGGAGGACTGGCAATCAGCCCCAGCATTTT.

The rearrangement links TRBV29-1 to TRBJ2-1; 14 bases are a match to TRBD2. The CDR3 spans 20 residues. Germline CDR1 SQVTM, CDR2 ANQGSEA. Trimming took 2 bases from V and 3 from J; bases not matched to a gene: 15. CDR3 region: CSVEIGWTSGGSRRYNEQFF. Here the CDR3 DNA reads TGCAGCGTTGAAATAGGGTGGACTAGCGGGGGGTCCCGTCGCTACAATGAGCAGTTCTTC.

The rearrangement links TRBV4-1 to TRBJ1-2; a possible D gene is TRBD1 (6 bases). Germline V lookup: CDR1 MGHRA, CDR2 YSYEKL. This CDR3 region has 16 residues. The V gene lost 1 base and the J gene lost 0 bases, with 12 bases spanning the gap. DNA of the CDR3: TGCGCCAGCAGCCAAGCTTGGACAGCCCCTAACTATGGCTACACCTTC. Its protein product is CASSQAWTAPNYGYTF.

The CDR3 here is CASSLAPGGRDSNYGYTF. The CDR3 region has the DNA TGTGCCAGCAGCTTAGCCCCCGGCGGCAGAGATTCTAACTATGGCTACACCTTC. The chain has TRBV7-6 and TRBJ1-2; no firm D call. The CDR3 is 18 residues long. With 0 bases removed from V and 0 bases from J, the gap between germline ends came to 17 bases. Germline V gene sequence: CDR1 SGHVS, CDR2 FNYEAQ.